The T cell receptor (beta chain) under discussion was sequenced for a study of blood T cell repertoires in COVID-19. Across the whole study: There were acute and convalescent COVID-19 samples, and they came from the United States, Italy and Spain. PBMCs, B-cell-depleted T cells, or T cells provided the cDNA or gDNA that made up the material.

Authors' analysis steps: Reference gene primer amplification gave estimated nucleated cell counts. TCRdb's table, derived via immunoSEQ multiplex PCR, lists solely in-frame clones and lacks some. V and J calls and clone size are those listed in that table; D and trimming were worked out from the DNA. Altogether approximately 130,000 clones are present, approximately 77% being singletons, with the ten largest covering 20%. Comment on this clone: At one end the junction does not follow the germline gene, possibly because of a read error.

CDR3 length equals 16 residues. Germline CDR1 SSHAT, CDR2 FNYEAQ (reference sequence). Sequenced material: peripheral blood. The chain combines TRBV7-7 with TRBJ2-1; 13 positions match TRBD2. This sequence originates from a man older than 75 with acute or convalescent COVID-19. For the CDR3, the DNA is TGTGCTAGCAGCCCCGGACTAGCGGGGGTATTCAATGAGCAGTTCTTC. Protein: CASSPGLAGVFNEQFF.